The clone carrying this T cell receptor beta chain is labeled large. This beta chain is an off-target read within a library intended for alpha chains, so its frequency means little. TCRdb used MiXCR to reprocess the 5' RACE reads, holding one entry per CDR3 protein. The data contain more than 9,500 distinct CDR3 sequences, roughly 6.4% of them singletons. The data belong to a study of spatial heterogeneity in lung cancer. Time point described: sample taken at primary tumor resection. No cells were sorted before sequencing. The whole RNA sequenced was extracted from tumor, nontumor lung or frozen PBMC. This clonotype originated in a male donor with early-stage non-small cell lung cancer. The sample was normal lung tissue next to the tumor, taken at surgery.

The CDR3 region has the DNA TGCAGCGCCCCGGGACTAGCGGGAGAGACAGATACGCAGTATTTT. Its translation: CSAPGLAGETDTQYF. The J gene is TRBJ2-3, the V gene TRBV29-1, with TRBD2 matching 14 bases. J lost 3 bases, V lost 7 bases, and 6 bases had no gene match. The CDR3 loop spans 15 amino acids. Germline V gene lookup returns CDR1 SQVTM and CDR2 ANQGSEA.